Listed below are T cell receptor beta chains from one sample, sequenced in a study of cytotoxic CD8 clonotypes in ibrutinib-treated CLL. Method: immunoSEQ multiplex PCR; TCRdb's copy keeps in-frame clones and lacks some. The table has about 160,000 clones, around nine tenths seen once. Sequences were derived from PBMCs, sampled at disease progression, from a patient treated with ibrutinib. All receptors derive from a human donor with chronic lymphocytic leukemia. Each CDR3 is given with its conserved first and last residue. The D gene is left open where the match is weak. Rows may omit the clone size; those that give it use once, few, many or a size class.

J,size,V,D,DNA,CDR3
TRBJ2-1,-,TRBV7-3,TRBD2,TGTGCCAGCGGGCCGAGGGGGACTAGCGGACGCCCCAGGTACAATGAGCAGTTCTTC,CASGPRGTSGRPRYNEQFF
TRBJ1-5,few,TRBV7-9,-,TGTGCCAGCAGCTTAGTGGGTTCGGGCAATCAGCCCCAGCATTTT,CASSLVGSGNQPQHF
TRBJ1-2,-,TRBV9,-,TGTGCCAGCAGCGCCCAAGCGGCCCTGAACTATGGCTACACCTTC,CASSAQAALNYGYTF
TRBJ1-1,once,TRBV11-2,-,TGTGCCAGCAACACCGGACGGCCGAACACTGAAGCTTTCTTT,CASNTGRPNTEAFF
TRBJ1-1,-,TRBV27,-,TGTGCCAGCGGCCATCAGGTGAACACTGAAGCTTTCTTT,CASGHQVNTEAFF
TRBJ1-2,-,TRBV6-1,-,TGTGCCAGCAGTGAGCAGGGTCTGGGTGGCTACACCTTC,CASSEQGLGGYTF
TRBJ2-6,once,TRBV2,-,TGTGCCGGGGGTAGCCGAAGGTCTGGGGCCAACGTCCTGACTTTC,CAGGSRRSGANVLTF
TRBJ1-3,-,TRBV6-1,-,TGTGCCAGCAGTGACCTCTTGTCAGCTGGAAACACCATATATTTT,CASSDLLSAGNTIYF
TRBJ1-1,-,TRBV19,-,TGTGCCAGTAGTATTCTTAACAGCCACGGAAACACTGAAGCTTTCTTT,CASSILNSHGNTEAFF
TRBJ1-2,few,TRBV5-6,-,TGTGCCAGCAGCTGGATGGGGACGACGGCCTCCTATGGCTACACCTTC,CASSWMGTTASYGYTF
TRBJ1-1,-,TRBV7-3,-,TGTGCCAGCAGCTTATCAGTAAACACTGAAGCTTTCTTT,CASSLSVNTEAFF
TRBJ1-5,-,TRBV27,-,TGTGCCAGCAGTCCCGACGATAGCAATCAGCCCCAGCATTTT,CASSPDDSNQPQHF
TRBJ2-1,-,TRBV2,TRBD2,TGTGCCAGCAGTCAGACTAGCGGGTCCTCCTACAATGAGCAGTTCTTC,CASSQTSGSSYNEQFF
TRBJ1-2,-,TRBV28,-,TGTGCCAGCAGTTTGGGGGGCTTCCAAAATGGCTACACCTTC,CASSLGGFQNGYTF
TRBJ1-1,-,TRBV7-2,-,TGTGCCAGCAGCATCGACAGAAGGAACACTGAAGCTTTCTTT,CASSIDRRNTEAFF
TRBJ1-1,once,TRBV30,TRBD1,TGTGCCTGGAGTGTAAGGACAGGGATTACTGAAGCTTTCTTT,CAWSVRTGITEAFF
TRBJ1-4,once,TRBV4-1,-,TGCGCCAGCAGCCAACGACCGGGGGGGGATGAAAAACTGTTTTTT,CASSQRPGGDEKLFF
TRBJ2-7,-,TRBV15,-,TGTGCCACCAGCAGAGATCTAAACTCCTACGAGCAGTACTTC,CATSRDLNSYEQYF
TRBJ2-2,-,TRBV29-1,-,TGCAGCGTTGCGGGTCCGGCCGGGGAGCTGTTTTTT,CSVAGPAGELFF
TRBJ2-2,few,TRBV11-2,-,TGTGCCAGCAGCCCCTTCCGGGACGCATCCACCGGGGAGCTGTTTTTT,CASSPFRDASTGELFF
TRBJ2-5,-,TRBV10-3,TRBD2,TGTGCCAGCTCAGCGGGGGCAGAGACCCAGTACTTC,CASSAGAETQYF
TRBJ2-7,-,TRBV6-5,-,TGTGCCAGCAGTTCCTACAGGGTGCATTTAGGCGAGCAGTACTTC,CASSSYRVHLGEQYF
TRBJ1-1,once,TRBV19,TRBD1,TGTGCCAGTAGTATCCGCTTCGGGACAGGGAACACTGAAGCTTTCTTT,CASSIRFGTGNTEAFF
TRBJ1-2,-,TRBV6-1,-,TGTGCCAGCAGGCGGGGAGCTAACTATGGCTACACCTTC,CASRRGANYGYTF
TRBJ1-5,-,TRBV18,TRBD1,TGTGCCAGCTCACCCCGGGACAGGGGCAATCAGCCCCAGCATTTT,CASSPRDRGNQPQHF
TRBJ2-1,-,TRBV30,-,TGTGCCTGGAGTGGGATGAGTAATGAGCAGTTCTTC,CAWSGMSNEQFF
TRBJ2-1,-,TRBV4-2,-,TGTGCCAGCAGCTCCCCGAGCGGAAAGAGCTCCTACAATGAGCAGTTCTTC,CASSSPSGKSSYNEQFF
TRBJ2-1,-,TRBV7-6,TRBD2,TGTGCCAGCAGCCACCCACCCACCCGAGGACTAGCGGACAATGAGCAGTTCTTC,CASSHPPTRGLADNEQFF
TRBJ2-7,few,TRBV5-1,TRBD1,TGCGCCAGCAGCTTGACAGGGGCGTCGGGCGAGCAGTACTTC,CASSLTGASGEQYF
TRBJ2-6,-,TRBV9,TRBD2,TGTGCCAGCAGCGTAGTGGGACTAGGCGCTGGGGCCAACGTCCTGACTTTC,CASSVVGLGAGANVLTF
TRBJ1-2,-,TRBV9,TRBD1,TGTGCCAGCAGCTCCAAGGACAGGGTATTTGACTATGGCTACACCTTC,CASSSKDRVFDYGYTF
TRBJ1-1,-,TRBV13,-,TGTGCCATACGACAGGATAACACTGAAGCTTTCTTT,CAIRQDNTEAFF
TRBJ1-4,-,TRBV9,TRBD1,TGTGCCAGCACCAGAGGGACAGGGGTCGAAAAACTGTTTTTT,CASTRGTGVEKLFF
TRBJ2-7,-,TRBV6-1,-,TGTGCCAGCAGTTGGGGGGCGACAGGGAGCGAGCAGTACTTC,CASSWGATGSEQYF
TRBJ2-5,-,TRBV25-1,TRBD1,TGTGCCAGCAGTGGGCGGACAGGGCAAGAGACCCAGTACTTC,CASSGRTGQETQYF
TRBJ2-5,-,TRBV11-2,-,TGTGCCAGCAGCTTAGGGGCGGGGCCCCAAGAGACCCAGTACTTC,CASSLGAGPQETQYF
TRBJ2-4,-,TRBV9,-,TGTGCCAGCAGCCCCCGTGAAGGGAGGTTGAACATTCAGTACTTC,CASSPREGRLNIQYF
TRBJ2-6,-,TRBV5-1,-,TGCGCCAGCAGCCCCGCCCGGGGGACCGGGGCCAACGTCCTGACTTTC,CASSPARGTGANVLTF
TRBJ1-3,-,TRBV6-6,TRBD1,TGTGCCAGCAGGGGCAGGGGGTTTCTCTCTGGAAACACCATATATTTT,CASRGRGFLSGNTIYF
TRBJ1-1,few,TRBV7-9,-,TGTGCCAGCAGGGCCTCTTTGGCGGCTGAAGCTTTCTTT,CASRASLAAEAFF
TRBJ1-4,-,TRBV19,TRBD1,TGTGCCAGTAGTATAGGGGACAGACTACTGTTTTTT,CASSIGDRLLFF
TRBJ2-7,-,TRBV18,-,TGTGCCAGCTCACCCGGAAGTGCGAGCTCCTACGAGCAGTACTTC,CASSPGSASSYEQYF
TRBJ2-3,-,TRBV19,TRBD1,TGTGCCAGTTTGGGACAGGCGAGCACAGATACGCAGTATTTT,CASLGQASTDTQYF
TRBJ2-7,-,TRBV15,TRBD1,TGTGCCACCAGCAGACGGCAGGGGGCTGACGAGCAGTACTTC,CATSRRQGADEQYF
TRBJ1-1,once,TRBV9,TRBD1,TGTGCCAGCAGCATCTCGACAGGGGCGAACACTGAAGCTTTCTTT,CASSISTGANTEAFF
TRBJ2-7,-,TRBV5-1,TRBD1,TGCGCCAGCAGCTTGGACTACGGGACAGGGGTGCAGTACTTC,CASSLDYGTGVQYF
TRBJ2-1,-,TRBV6-5,-,TGTGCCAGCAGTTACTCAGGGATCCGGCGCGATGAGCAGTTCTTC,CASSYSGIRRDEQFF
TRBJ2-1,-,TRBV19,TRBD2,TGTGCCAGTAGTAAGCTACTGGCGGGAGTATTTAATGAGCAGTTCTTC,CASSKLLAGVFNEQFF
TRBJ1-1,few,TRBV7-9,TRBD1,TGTGCCAGCAGCCCTAGACAGGGGTGGAACACTGAAGCTTTCTTT,CASSPRQGWNTEAFF
TRBJ1-3,-,TRBV13,-,TGTGCCAGCAGCTTAGGGGAGGGCCCTGGAAACACCATATATTTT,CASSLGEGPGNTIYF
TRBJ2-1,-,TRBV11-3,-,TGTGCCAGCAGCCTCCGTTACGGCTCCTACAATGAGCAGTTCTTC,CASSLRYGSYNEQFF
TRBJ2-3,few,TRBV9,-,TGTGCCAGCAGCGAGAGGAGTTCAACGCAGTATTTT,CASSERSSTQYF
TRBJ2-7,-,TRBV27,-,TGTGCCAGCAAGGCCCCCTCCCGGGGGCGCATATACGAGCAGTACTTC,CASKAPSRGRIYEQYF
TRBJ1-2,-,TRBV28,TRBD1,TGTGCCAGCAGTTCCCGGACAGGTGTTATTGGCTACACCTTC,CASSSRTGVIGYTF
TRBJ2-3,-,TRBV7-3,-,TGTGCCAGCAGCTTATCGAGGGGCACAGATACGCAGTATTTT,CASSLSRGTDTQYF